This note documents a single TCR beta chain sequence. What it recognizes is unknown. Reverse transcription of roughly 0.5 to 1 ug RNA was performed with random hexamers. An immunoSEQ multiplex PCR generated amplified TCR beta CDR3 products spanning 54 Vbeta and 13 Jbeta. TCRdb reprocessed the immunoSEQ multiplex PCR reads via MiXCR and lists one record per CDR3 protein. The sample comprises about 180,000 distinct CDR3 sequences, about 95% of which are singletons, and around 0.15% rests with the top ten. It was negative isolation that provided the CD8+ and CD4+ T cells, whereas TEMRA cells were enriched by FACS. The sample belongs to a study of CD8 T cells in Susac syndrome. Deletions cut 1 base from V and 0 bases from J, with 7 bases between. Germline assignment: CDR1 MGHDK and CDR2 SYGVNS. The CDR3 consists of 15 residues. Overall study findings and caveats: It was acknowledged by the study that relatively few individuals were included in its TCR sequencing and HLA analysis.

The clonotype was recovered from a human donor with multiple sclerosis. The rearrangement uses TRBV25-1 and TRBJ2-1, with unresolved D. Sequenced sample: CD8+ T cells from PBMCs. CDR3 amino acids: CASSEFGSSYNEQFF. The CDR3 nucleotides read TGTGCCAGCAGTGAATTCGGCAGCTCCTACAATGAGCAGTTCTTC.